The 3 T cell receptor beta chains given below trace back to one sample, sequenced in a study of cytomegalovirus exposure and HLA in healthy donors. The PCR contained 60 Vbeta and 13 Jbeta primers. Libraries were prepared by immunoSEQ multiplex PCR; TCRdb keeps only in-frame clonotypes and omits some of them. The sample yields around 150,000 clones, about 75% seen once. The sample comprised PBMCs. These receptors were taken from a male donor in good health and CMV-seropositive.

Here the CDR3 reads CASSEGSIPRETQYF. The CDR3 DNA reads TGTGCCAGCAGTGAAGGGAGTATCCCCCGTGAGACCCAGTACTTC. The V and J genes are TRBV6-1 and TRBJ2-5; D is ambiguous. This CDR3 contains 15 residues. Germline V gene sequence: CDR1 MNHNS, CDR2 SASEGT. Trimming pared 1 base from V and 5 bases from J, leaving 14 bases between.

V and J are TRBV7-9 and TRBJ2-7; D is possibly TRBD1 (6 bases). The germline V gene has CDR1 SEHNR and CDR2 FQNEAQ (reference sequence). Trimming took 5 bases from V and 6 from J, leaving 20 bases between them. This CDR3 has 15 residues. The CDR3 spells CASSAQGDLWGEQYF. CDR3 DNA sequence: TGTGCCAGCAGCGCACAGGGCGATCTCTGGGGCGAGCAGTACTTC.

Notes on this clone: Germline and junction disagree at one end, which may indicate a read error. V gene TRBV7-9 combines with J gene TRBJ2-7; D uncertain. The CDR3 is 12 residues long. CDR1 and CDR2 from the germline V gene are SEHNR and FQNEAQ (reference sequence). CDR3 residues: CSSSLKLYEQYF. CDR3 sequence (DNA): TGTTCCAGCAGCTTAAAATTATACGAGCAGTACTTC.